This T cell receptor (beta chain) was recovered during a study of T cell repertoires in cytomegalovirus infection. Study-level background: Researchers turned to recently identified HLA-C-restricted CMV epitopes as well as well-studied HLA-B-restricted ones. CMV infection and matching HLA type were both indicated by public TCR beta signatures. Study-level findings and limits: Of the TCR beta families, the public ones yielded a cumulative frequency that identified carriers of CMV plus the relevant HLA. What dominated the ex vivo response were HLA-C-restricted CMV-specific TCR beta clonotypes.

TCRdb itself ran the reads through MiXCR, one entry per CDR3 protein. The table shows roughly 990,000 distinct CDR3 sequences, with around 30% occurring only once. The CDR3 spans 15 residues. V dropped 5 bases and J dropped 5 bases, with 18 bases sitting between them. Germline CDR1 and CDR2: MNHEY and SVGEGT. With regard to this clonotype: Antigen: not known.

This sequence was found in a human donor in good health (CMV status not recorded). Some clones in this sample may be carry-over from other donors' samples. Material: cultured CD8+ T cells from PBMCs, obtained from culture after CMV antigen stimulation. This chain connects TRBV6-2 or TRBV6-3 to TRBJ2-5, with D tentatively TRBD2 (6 bases). DNA of the CDR3: TGTGCCAGCAGTCGCTATCTAGCGAACTTGGAGACCCAGTACTTC. Residues: CASSRYLANLETQYF.